The 23 T cell receptor beta chains given below trace back to one sample, sequenced in a study of Graves' ophthalmopathy and Graves' hyperthyroidism. Amplified TCR beta CDR3 regions were obtained using RNA transcripts as template. HTBI primers were employed in first-round RT-PCR, then a second-round multiplex PCR followed. MiXCR, run by TCRdb on the multiplex PCR reads, gives a single entry per CDR3 protein. The sample carries about 700,000 distinct CDR3 sequences, about two fifths recorded once. Sequencing was performed on peripheral blood. The receptor source for this set is an adult man with Graves' ophthalmopathy.

The chain couples TRBV20-1 to TRBJ2-7; 7 bases line up with TRBD1. This CDR3 contains 16 residues. CDR1 is DFQATT and CDR2 is SNEGSKA in the germline V gene (reference sequence). With V trimmed by 0 bases and J by 2 bases, 10 bases remained unmatched. The CDR3 protein is CSARDMRGQETYEQYF. As DNA, the CDR3 is TGCAGTGCTAGAGATATGCGTGGACAGGAAACCTACGAGCAGTACTTC.

This clonotype was counted many times. The chain links TRBV12-3 or TRBV12-4 to TRBJ2-2; 7 bases are a match to TRBD1. The CDR3 consists of 15 residues. The J segment lost 2 bases and the V segment lost 6 bases, leaving 6 bases of the junction unmatched. DNA for the CDR3: TGTGCCAGCAGGTTGACAGGGATTAACACCGGGGAGCTGTTTTTT. Translated: CASRLTGINTGELFF.

In this sample, this clonotype turned up many times. The genes are TRBV7-2 and TRBJ2-7, with 8 bases fitting TRBD1. Germline CDR1 and CDR2: SGHTA and FQGNSA. V was clipped by 5 bases and J by 0 bases; unmatched bases: 6. The CDR3 runs to 15 residues. The CDR3 loop reads CASSPDRGSSYEQYF. CDR3 DNA sequence: TGTGCCAGCAGCCCCGACAGGGGAAGCTCCTACGAGCAGTACTTC.

As regards this clonotype: Being one base from a much bigger clone, this may be a read error. The rearrangement links TRBV25-1 to TRBJ1-4; TRBD1 matches 7 bases. The CDR3 is 16 residues long. The germline gives CDR1 MGHDK, CDR2 SYGVNS. CDR3 region: CANSYPGTAEREKLFF. The CDR3 DNA reads as TGTGCCAACAGTTACCCAGGGACAGCCGAAAGGGAAAAACTGTTTTTT. Filled out from reference TRBV25-1 and TRBJ1-4, the complete variable domain reads EADIYQTPRYLVIGTGKKITLECSQTMGHDKMYWYQQDPGMELHLIHYSYGVNSTEKGDLSSESTVSRIRTEHFPLTLESARPSHTSQYLCANSYPGTAEREKLFFGSGTQLSVL.

Concerning this clonotype: A read error may explain this, as a much larger clone is one base away. V usage is TRBV20-1 and J usage is TRBJ2-5; no firm D call. Germline lookup yields CDR1 DFQATT and CDR2 SNEGSKA (reference sequence). V shed 3 bases and J shed 4 bases, with 12 bases lying between them. This CDR3 is 13 amino acids long. CDR3 loop: CSASIARGETQYF. CDR3 sequence (DNA): TGCAGTGCTAGTATTGCGAGAGGAGAGACCCAGTACTTC.

The count of this clonotype is one. The V call is TRBV29-1, the J call TRBJ2-7, with 9 bases identical to TRBD2. The V and J ends lost 4 bases and 3 bases, in that order; junction bases with no gene match: 4. This CDR3 has 13 amino acids. CDR1 and CDR2 (germline): SQVTM, ANQGSEA. CDR3 sequence reads: CSVVDSGSYEQYF. The CDR3 DNA reads as TGCAGCGTTGTAGATAGCGGGAGCTACGAGCAGTACTTC.

This clonotype has ten or more counts. The chain carries TRBV7-8 and TRBJ2-2; TRBD2 matches 15 bases. Trimming cost V 5 bases and J 5 bases; bases outside gene matches: 9. Germline V CDR1 and CDR2: SGHVS, FQNEAQ. This CDR3 is 18 amino acids long. The CDR3 sequence is CASSDRGTSGGRTGELFF. The CDR3 nucleotides are TGTGCCAGCAGCGACAGAGGGACTAGCGGGGGGAGGACCGGGGAGCTGTTTTTT. The entire variable domain, with the rest obtained from reference TRBV7-8 and TRBJ2-2, is as follows: GAGVSQSPRYKVAKRGQDVALRCDPISGHVSLFWYQQALGQGPEFLTYFQNEAQLDKSGLPSDRFFAERPEGSVSTLKIQRTQQEDSAVYLCASSDRGTSGGRTGELFFGEGSRLTVL.

This clonotype occurred many times. The chain uses TRBV30 and TRBJ1-6; no firm D call. Trimming cost V 3 bases and J 10 bases, with 10 bases left between them. The CDR3 length is 12 residues. The germline V gene has CDR1 GTSNPN and CDR2 SVGIG (reference sequence). The CDR3 nucleotides read TGTGCCTGGAGGGGCGCCCGGTCACCCCTCCACTTT. It specifies CAWRGARSPLHF.

This clonotype was observed many times. CDR3 amino acids: CASSQDSVGQGESPLHF. CDR3 bases: TGCGCCAGCAGCCAAGATTCGGTAGGGCAGGGAGAATCACCCCTCCACTTT. The V call is TRBV4-3, the J call TRBJ1-6; tentatively, D is TRBD1 (5 bases). The length of the CDR3 is 17 residues. With 0 bases removed from V and 10 bases from J, the gap between germline ends came to 19 bases. Looked up from germline, CDR1 is LGHNA and CDR2 is YSLEER.

This clonotype appeared many times. The V gene is TRBV5-6, the J gene TRBJ1-3, with TRBD1 matching 8 bases. Trimming at V came to 4 bases and at J to 4 bases, leaving 1 base not matched to a gene. This CDR3 is built from 13 residues. The germline V gene encodes CDR1 SGHDT and CDR2 YYEEEE. CDR3 sequence reads: CASSRQGGNTIYF. CDR3 in DNA: TGTGCCAGCAGCCGACAGGGGGGAAACACCATATATTTT.

Worth noting for this clonotype: This sequence may be a read error, since a much larger clone differs from it by one base. This sequence joins TRBV12-3 or TRBV12-4 and TRBJ2-5; 10 nucleotides line up with TRBD2. The CDR3 sequence is 14 residues long. The V segment lost 8 bases and the J segment 5 bases; nucleotides outside the gene matches: 8. The CDR3 loop reads CASQAGGPYETQYF. DNA for the CDR3: TGTGCCAGCCAAGCGGGGGGGCCTTACGAGACCCAGTACTTC.

This clonotype was seen at least ten times. The chain uses TRBV20-1 and TRBJ1-4; D remains unclear. Trimming left V 2 bases short and J 10 bases short, with 14 bases between. CDR1 and CDR2 (germline): DFQATT, SNEGSKA (reference sequence). The CDR3 extends over 13 amino acids. CDR3: CSARLSNGGKLFF. The CDR3 DNA is TGCAGTGCTAGATTATCTAACGGAGGAAAACTGTTTTTT.

There are many counts of this clonotype. The V gene is TRBV7-2, the J gene TRBJ2-7; 9 nucleotides agree with TRBD2. Germline CDR1 reads SGHTA; CDR2 reads FQGNSA. This CDR3 spans 15 amino acids. V dropped 4 bases and J dropped 4; count of bases not matched to a gene: 8. The CDR3 region is CASSSPGLASYEQYF. The CDR3 DNA is TGTGCCAGCAGCTCGCCGGGACTAGCTTCTTACGAGCAGTACTTC.

On this clonotype itself: Mismatch with germline at one junction end may stem from a read error. The V gene is TRBV7-9, the J gene TRBJ1-6; D gene uncertain. The germline CDR1 and CDR2 sequences are SEHNR and FQNEAQ (reference sequence). The CDR3 has 14 amino acids. The CDR3 region has the DNA TGTGCTAGCAGCGCCCTGGACGGGAATTCACCCCTCCGCTTT. Residues: CASSALDGNSPLRF.

Concerning this clonotype: The conserved phenylalanine or tryptophan normally closing the CDR3 is absent here, so this likely arose from a read error. The chain joins TRBV11-3 to TRBJ2-7, with D possibly TRBD2 on 6 matching bases. V lost 5 bases and J 3 bases, leaving 11 bases between the germline ends. The CDR3 extends over 13 amino acids. CDR1 SGHNT and CDR2 YENEEA come from the germline V gene. CDR3 region: CASSPGLNYEQYL. The CDR3 DNA follows: TGTGCCAGCAGCCCGGGACTTAACTACGAGCAGTACCTC.

This clonotype was observed many times. The chain carries TRBV5-6 and TRBJ2-7; D not resolved. The CDR3 spans 15 residues. Trimming left V 2 bases short and J 1 base short, with 13 bases between. Germline assignment: CDR1 SGHDT and CDR2 YYEEEE. CDR3 coding DNA: TGTGCCAGCAGCTTCTGGTTCAGGAGTTCCTACGAGCAGTACTTC. Its translation: CASSFWFRSSYEQYF.

In DNA form, the CDR3 reads TGTGCCACCAGCAGAGATCGAGGGATCTCTGGAAACACCTTC. Amino acid sequence: CATSRDRGISGNTF. The chain uses TRBV15 and TRBJ1-2, with no clear D. V was trimmed by 0 bases and J by 12 bases, leaving 17 bases between them. Germline assignment: CDR1 LNHNV and CDR2 YYDKDF (reference sequence). This CDR3 is 14 amino acids long.

The V gene is TRBV5-1, the J gene TRBJ1-2, with D unresolved. There are 16 residues in the CDR3. Germline V gene data show CDR1 as SGHRS and CDR2 as YFSETQ. Trimming took off 3 bases at V and 7 bases at J, with 22 bases between the two ends. The CDR3: CASSSLPGSGRAGYTF. The CDR3 coding sequence is TGCGCCAGCAGCTCCCTTCCGGGTTCAGGACGGGCTGGCTACACCTTC.

V usage is TRBV9 and J usage is TRBJ1-6; TRBD1 matches 8 bases. Germline CDR1 is SGDLS and CDR2 is YYNGEE. The CDR3 length is 13 residues. Trimming at V came to 10 bases and at J to 0 bases, leaving 0 bases not matched to a gene. The CDR3 nucleotides read TGTGCCGGACAGGGCTCCTATAATTCACCCCTCCACTTT. Translating gives CAGQGSYNSPLHF.

Of note for this clonotype: This CDR3 is missing its conserved last phenylalanine or tryptophan, likely due to a read error. Because the CDR3's place on the DNA is in doubt, the DNA is left out and the CDR3 is given as listed by TCRdb. The CDR3 loop is CATSPQGHGCTL. The chain employs TRBV24-1 and TRBJ1-2. The CDR3 adds up to 12 amino acids, both ends counted. From germline, CDR1 is KGHDR and CDR2 SFDVKD.

This clonotype came up many times. The chain carries TRBV9 and TRBJ2-2, with D possibly TRBD1 on 5 matching bases. There are 13 residues in the CDR3. CDR1 is SGDLS and CDR2 is YYNGEE in the germline V gene. Trimming left V 0 bases short and J 5 bases short, with 5 bases between. The CDR3 coding sequence is TGTGCCAGCAGCGTAGGACAGACCGGGGAGCTGTTTTTT. It encodes CASSVGQTGELFF. The whole variable domain, filled in from reference TRBV9 and TRBJ2-2, reads DSGVTQTPKHLITATGQRVTLRCSPRSGDLSVYWYQQSLDQGLQFLIQYYNGEERAKGNILERFSAQQFPDLHSELNLSSLELGDSALYFCASSVGQTGELFFGEGSRLTVL.

As concerns this clonotype: Germline is not matched at one junction end, which may reflect a read error. The CDR3 nucleotides are TGCGCCAGCAGCCAAGCGGGGTTCCCCTACGAGCAGTACTTC. It yields the protein CASSQAGFPYEQYF. The rearrangement joins TRBV7-9 to TRBJ2-7; 7 bases map to TRBD2. CDR1 is SEHNR and CDR2 is FQNEAQ in the germline V gene (reference sequence). The CDR3 is 14 residues long.

Concerning this clonotype itself: A much bigger clone sits one base away, suggesting this may be a read error. The chain carries TRBV2 and TRBJ2-7, with D possibly being TRBD2 (6 bases). Germline lookup yields CDR1 SNHLY and CDR2 FYNNEI. The CDR3 sequence is 13 residues long. This CDR3 reads CASSEVGSYERYF. CDR3 nucleotide sequence: TGTGCCAGCAGTGAAGTCGGGAGCTACGAGCGGTACTTC.